The 23 T cell receptor beta chains listed next were all sequenced from one sample in a study of blood T cell repertoires in COVID-19. Clones were sequenced by immunoSEQ multiplex PCR, and TCRdb holds only the in-frame ones, with some missing. The table shows some 340,000 clones, with around 83% occurring only once. Sequenced material: PBMCs or T cells enriched from blood (not recorded which). The receptor source for this set is a woman aged 45 to 65 who had recovered from COVID-19.

V is TRBV18 and J is TRBJ1-2; a possible D gene is TRBD1 (6 bases). The germline V gene encodes CDR1 KGHSH and CDR2 LQKENI. The CDR3 has 15 amino acids. V dropped 6 bases and J dropped 8 bases, with 22 bases sitting between them. As DNA, the CDR3 is TGTGCCAGCTCGCGAGGACAGCCCAAATCGGGAGGCTACACCTTC. Protein sequence: CASSRGQPKSGGYTF.

The gene calls are TRBV9 and TRBJ2-3; maybe TRBD2 (5 bases). Trimming removed 0 bases from V and 5 bases from J, with 10 bases in between. From germline, CDR1 is SGDLS and CDR2 YYNGEE. This CDR3 spans 14 amino acids. The CDR3 region is CASSVDPGGDTQYF. Written as DNA, the CDR3 is TGTGCCAGCAGCGTAGACCCCGGAGGAGATACGCAGTATTTT.

J is TRBJ1-2 and V is TRBV27; 10 bases align to TRBD1. The CDR3 consists of 15 residues. With V trimmed by 2 bases and J by 4 bases, 4 bases remained unmatched. Germline CDR1 is MNHEY and CDR2 is SMNVEV (reference sequence). The CDR3 sequence: CASSLGTGAVYGYTF. DNA of the CDR3: TGTGCCAGCAGTTTAGGGACAGGGGCCGTCTATGGCTACACCTTC.

This clone was picked up a small number of times. The chain couples TRBV5-8 to TRBJ1-2; perhaps TRBD1 as D (5 bases). This CDR3 spans 12 amino acids. Germline V lookup: CDR1 SGHTS, CDR2 YDEGEE. V lost 5 bases and J 8 bases, leaving 13 bases between the germline ends. CDR3 in amino acids: CASSLDNPGYTF. The CDR3 DNA reads TGTGCCAGCAGTCTGGACAACCCGGGCTACACCTTC.

The J gene is TRBJ2-5, the V gene TRBV19; 7 nucleotides match TRBD2. Germline-derived CDR1 and CDR2 are LNHDA and SQIVND (reference sequence). The CDR3 covers 16 residues. V gave up 3 bases and J gave up 1 base; unmatched junction bases: 8. Written as DNA, the CDR3 is TGTGCCAGTAGTATGGGGGGGGTCGGACGCCAAGAGACCCAGTACTTC. Residues: CASSMGGVGRQETQYF. Supplemented by reference TRBV19 and TRBJ2-5, the full variable domain reads DGGITQSPKYLFRKEGQNVTLSCEQNLNHDAMYWYRQDPGQGLRLIYYSQIVNDFQKGDIAEGYSVSREKKESFPLTVTSAQKNPTAFYLCASSMGGVGRQETQYFGPGTRLLVL.

This clone occurred a few times. DNA for the CDR3: TGTGCCAGCAGACAGGGGACCCCCGGGGCTGAGCAGTTCTTC. Its translation is CASRQGTPGAEQFF. The chain recombines TRBV2 with TRBJ2-1; 7 bases line up with TRBD1. CDR1 and CDR2 (germline): SNHLY, FYNNEI. The CDR3 length is 14 residues. With V trimmed by 6 bases and J by 9 bases, 11 bases remained unmatched.

This clone was counted a few times. The chain is built from TRBV19 and TRBJ1-4; D is unclear. Trimming took off 7 bases at V and 4 bases at J, with 13 bases between the two ends. The CDR3 spans 14 residues. Germline CDR1 reads LNHDA; CDR2 reads SQIVND (reference sequence). CDR3 DNA sequence: TGTGCCAGTACCAGACTTGGAGGTAATGAAAAACTGTTTTTT. Its translation is CASTRLGGNEKLFF.

This sequence joins TRBV7-2 and TRBJ1-2; possible D gene TRBD1, 6 bases. This CDR3 is 16 amino acids long. V was pared by 7 bases and J by 6 bases, with 24 bases between. CDR1 is SGHTA and CDR2 is FQGNSA in the germline V gene. The CDR3 nucleotides read TGTGCCAGCAACAACCAACAGGGTCCCTTCCCCCATGGCTACACCTTC. As protein: CASNNQQGPFPHGYTF.

The chain links TRBV15 to TRBJ1-5; D remains ambiguous. Trimming removed 5 bases at V and 9 bases at J, with 17 bases between. Germline V gives CDR1 LNHNV, CDR2 YYDKDF (reference sequence). The CDR3 consists of 14 residues. Here the CDR3 reads CATSPLGEIRPQHF. In DNA, the CDR3 is TGTGCCACCAGCCCCCTCGGGGAGATAAGGCCCCAGCATTTT.

The chain is built from TRBV4-1 and TRBJ2-7, with a weak D call TRBD2 (5 bases). CDR1 and CDR2 from the germline V gene are MGHRA and YSYEKL. This CDR3 comprises 14 residues. The V gene lost 4 bases and the J gene lost 9 bases, with 19 bases spanning the gap. The CDR3: CASSRAGLDEGQYF. CDR3 bases: TGCGCCAGCAGCCGAGCCGGTCTCGACGAGGGGCAGTACTTC.

This chain connects TRBV7-6 to TRBJ2-2; a weak D match, TRBD1 (6 bases). Germline V gene data show CDR1 as SGHVS and CDR2 as FNYEAQ. The CDR3 consists of 15 residues. Trimming took off 6 bases at V and 5 bases at J, with 16 bases between the two ends. As DNA, the CDR3 is TGTGCCAGCAGACTAAGCAGGGGAGAGACCGGGGAGCTGTTTTTT. This codes for CASRLSRGETGELFF.

V gene TRBV30 combines with J gene TRBJ2-3; D is unresolved. The length of the CDR3 is 14 residues. The V gene lost 1 base and the J gene lost 3 bases, with 11 bases spanning the gap. Germline CDR1 GTSNPN, CDR2 SVGIG (reference sequence). The CDR3 coding sequence is TGTGCCTGGAGTGCTATGTTAAGTACAGATACGCAGTATTTT. This translates into CAWSAMLSTDTQYF.

The chain couples TRBV7-2 to TRBJ2-1; the D gene is possibly TRBD1 (5 bases). Germline V CDR1 and CDR2: SGHTA, FQGNSA. V lost 5 bases, J lost 3 bases, and 11 bases lay in between. This CDR3 comprises 14 residues. The CDR3 is CASSQRTIYNEQFF. In nucleotides, the CDR3 is TGTGCCAGCAGCCAGAGGACAATCTACAATGAGCAGTTCTTC.

This rearrangement joins TRBV10-2 to TRBJ1-1; no reliable D call. Germline lookup yields CDR1 WSHSY and CDR2 SAAADI. The germline V and J ends were trimmed by 1 base and 1 base, with 7 bases remaining between them. The CDR3 covers 14 residues. CDR3 protein: CASSEYQWNTEAFF. CDR3 DNA: TGCGCCAGCAGTGAGTATCAGTGGAACACTGAAGCTTTCTTT.

This clone was found once. V gene TRBV9 combines with J gene TRBJ2-3; no definite D call. V was cut by 0 bases and J by 2 bases, with 7 bases left in between. Germline loops: CDR1 SGDLS, CDR2 YYNGEE. The CDR3 spans 14 residues. CDR3 protein: CASSVDRYTDTQYF. Written as DNA, the CDR3 is TGTGCCAGCAGCGTAGACAGATACACAGATACGCAGTATTTT.

The CDR3 spells CASSQSTSGGIEQYF. The CDR3 DNA follows: TGTGCCAGCAGCCAATCGACTAGCGGGGGGATCGAGCAGTACTTC. The chain couples TRBV7-6 to TRBJ2-7, with 13 bases lining up with TRBD2. Per germline, CDR1 SGHVS and CDR2 FNYEAQ. Trimming cost V 5 bases and J 6 bases; bases outside gene matches: 7. CDR3 length: 15 residues. The entire variable domain, with the rest obtained from reference TRBV7-6 and TRBJ2-7, is as follows: GAGVSQSPRYKVTKRGQDVALRCDPISGHVSLYWYRQALGQGPEFLTYFNYEAQQDKSGLPNDRFSAERPEGSISTLTIQRTEQRDSAMYRCASSQSTSGGIEQYFGPGTRLTVT.

This rearrangement joins TRBV27 to TRBJ2-7; no clear D. Trimming stripped 6 bases from V and 1 base from J, with 16 bases between. This CDR3 is built from 15 residues. Germline V gene data show CDR1 as MNHEY and CDR2 as SMNVEV (reference sequence). CDR3 coding DNA: TGTGCCAGCAGAAGTAGGTCGAGGCAGTCCTACGAGCAGTACTTC. It specifies CASRSRSRQSYEQYF.

The rearrangement joins TRBV7-3 to TRBJ2-3, with a possible D match to TRBD2 (6 bases). The V end lost 3 bases, the J end lost 0 bases, and 13 bases lay between the germline ends. The CDR3 loop spans 16 amino acids. CDR1 is SGHTA and CDR2 is FQGTGA in the germline V gene. The CDR3 region has the DNA TGTGCCAGCAGCTTCGGGACTTTCCCTAGCACAGATACGCAGTATTTT. Its translation is CASSFGTFPSTDTQYF. The complete variable domain, with remaining parts taken from reference TRBV7-3 and TRBJ2-3, reads GAGVSQTPSNKVTEKGKYVELRCDPISGHTALYWYRQSLGQGPEFLIYFQGTGAADDSGLPNDRFFAVRPEGSVSTLKIQRTERGDSAVYLCASSFGTFPSTDTQYFGPGTRLTVL.

The V call is TRBV4-3, the J call TRBJ2-6; the D is unclear. Germline V lookup: CDR1 LGHNA, CDR2 YSLEER. The CDR3 is made up of 15 amino acids. V was pared by 4 bases and J by 0 bases, with 7 bases between. In nucleotides, the CDR3 is TGCGCCAGCAGCCTGTTGGCCTCTGGGGCCAACGTCCTGACTTTC. Its protein product is CASSLLASGANVLTF.

This sequence joins TRBV29-1 and TRBJ2-7; 11 bases map to TRBD2. Germline values: CDR1 SQVTM, CDR2 ANQGSEA. The CDR3 spans 14 residues. The J segment lost 4 bases and the V segment lost 6 bases, leaving 8 bases of the junction unmatched. The CDR3 here is CSVGPGTSGYEQYF. The CDR3 DNA sequence: TGCAGCGTGGGCCCCGGGACTAGCGGTTACGAGCAGTACTTC.

This clone was counted at least ten times. At one of its ends the junction is not consistent with the germline gene, which may arise from a read error. The chain has TRBV29-1 and TRBJ2-7; 13 bases agree with TRBD2. Germline V gives CDR1 SQVTM, CDR2 ANQGSEA. CDR3 length: 19 amino acids. The CDR3 nucleotides read TGCAGCGTTGAACCGGGACGGAGATCGACTAGCGGGAGGCCCAGACGTTTGAACTTC. This gives the protein CSVEPGRRSTSGRPRRLNF.

This clone has a handful of counts. CDR3: CASSIKQGAPNTEAFF. In DNA form, the CDR3 reads TGTGCCAGCAGTATCAAACAGGGGGCCCCGAACACTGAAGCTTTCTTT. The V call is TRBV6-2 or TRBV6-3, the J call TRBJ1-1; 9 nucleotides align to TRBD1. The trim removed 5 bases at V and 1 base at J, leaving 8 bases unmatched. Germline values: CDR1 MNHEY, CDR2 SVGEGT. The CDR3 runs 16 residues.

This chain connects TRBV11-3 to TRBJ1-3; no definite D call. V lost 1 base, J lost 0 bases, and 7 bases lay in between. The CDR3 is made up of 15 amino acids. CDR1 and CDR2 from the germline V gene are SGHNT and YENEEA. CDR3 in amino acids: CASSLVSNSGNTIYF. The CDR3, as DNA: TGTGCCAGCAGCTTAGTAAGCAACTCTGGAAACACCATATATTTT. Drawing the rest from reference TRBV11-3 and TRBJ1-3, the complete variable domain is EAGVVQSPRYKIIEKKQPVAFWCNPISGHNTLYWYLQNLGQGPELLIRYENEEAVDDSQLPKDRFSAERLKGVDSTLKIQPAELGDSAVYLCASSLVSNSGNTIYFGEGSWLTVV.